The 10 T cell receptor beta chains presented below share a single source sample, sequenced in a study of beta chain features in type 1 diabetes. Investigators reverse transcribed all isolated RNA, so they sequenced expressed TCRB transcripts. Clones were sequenced by immunoSEQ multiplex PCR, and TCRdb holds only the in-frame ones, with some missing. Counted here are approximately 340,000 clones, approximately 16% occurring once; the ten biggest clones make up approximately 0.019%. Material: naive CD4+ T cells from blood. The receptor set was obtained from a young woman in good health.

This clone was picked up a small number of times. V usage is TRBV13 and J usage is TRBJ1-2; D may be TRBD1 (5 bases). Trimming took 4 bases from V and 4 from J, leaving 7 bases between them. From germline, CDR1 is PRHDT and CDR2 FYEKMQ (reference sequence). The CDR3 is made up of 12 amino acids. The CDR3 DNA sequence: TGTGCCAGCAGCTATACAGGCTATGGCTACACCTTC. Translating gives CASSYTGYGYTF. The whole variable domain, remainder taken from reference TRBV13 and TRBJ1-2, is AAGVIQSPRHLIKEKRETATLKCYPIPRHDTVYWYQQGPGQDPQFLISFYEKMQSDKGSIPDRFSAQQFSDYHSELNMSSLELGDSALYFCASSYTGYGYTFGSGTRLTVV.

The chain couples TRBV9 to TRBJ1-2, with 7 bases that match TRBD1. The CDR3 has 14 amino acids. Germline values: CDR1 SGDLS, CDR2 YYNGEE. Trimming cost V 4 bases and J 4 bases; bases outside gene matches: 7. The CDR3 here is CASSPVQGFYGYTF. The CDR3 nucleotides read TGTGCCAGCAGCCCAGTACAGGGGTTCTATGGCTACACCTTC.

In its sample, this clone was seen a few times. In nucleotides, the CDR3 is TGTGCCTGGGCCGGGACAGGGATCGGCCCGTCGAACACCGGGGAGCTGTTTTTT. Amino acid sequence: CAWAGTGIGPSNTGELFF. This chain joins TRBV30 and TRBJ2-2, with 9 bases identical to TRBD1. The junction had 13 bases not matched to a gene; V was cut back by 5 bases and J by 0 bases. CDR3 size: 18 residues. CDR1 and CDR2 (germline): GTSNPN, SVGIG (reference sequence).

This clone has just a few counts. The rearrangement links TRBV4-1 to TRBJ1-4, with 10 nucleotides matching TRBD1. J gave up 8 bases and V 3 bases, and 3 bases lay outside the gene matches. The length of the CDR3 is 14 residues. CDR1 is MGHRA, CDR2 YSYEKL, per germline. The CDR3 is CASSQTGGEEKLFF. In nucleotides, the CDR3 is TGCGCCAGCAGCCAGACAGGGGGCGAGGAAAAACTGTTTTTT.

This clone was recorded a few times. J is TRBJ1-2 and V is TRBV25-1; a possible D gene is TRBD1 (6 bases). This CDR3 has 10 amino acids. CDR1 is MGHDK, CDR2 SYGVNS, per germline. The CDR3 here is CGTTGWGYTF. CDR3 nucleotide sequence: TGTGGCACAACAGGGTGGGGCTACACCTTC.

This chain links TRBV29-1 with TRBJ2-3; D is unresolved. The germline V gene encodes CDR1 SQVTM and CDR2 ANQGSEA. With 6 bases removed from V and 4 bases from J, the gap between germline ends came to 14 bases. The CDR3 is 13 residues long. Written as DNA, the CDR3 is TGCAGCGTAACTAAGGCCGGTGCAGATACGCAGTATTTT. Translating it yields CSVTKAGADTQYF.

The V and J genes are TRBV10-3 and TRBJ1-1, with TRBD1 matching 8 bases. The germline CDR1 and CDR2 sequences are ENHRY and SYGVKD. Trimming at V came to 2 bases and at J to 1 base, leaving 3 bases not matched to a gene. The CDR3 totals 15 residues. CDR3 DNA sequence: TGTGCCATCAGTGAGAGGACAGGGCGGAACACTGAAGCTTTCTTT. Protein sequence: CAISERTGRNTEAFF.

This chain links TRBV10-3 with TRBJ2-3; a weak D match, TRBD1 (6 bases). The CDR3 extends over 13 amino acids. V lost 10 bases and J 4 bases, leaving 15 bases between the germline ends. Germline V gene data show CDR1 as ENHRY and CDR2 as SYGVKD. In DNA, the CDR3 is TGTGCCAGCAACAGGGCCCCCCCAGATACGCAGTATTTT. It yields the protein CASNRAPPDTQYF.

The chain joins TRBV30 to TRBJ1-1; D not resolved. CDR3 size: 13 residues. Trimming shortened V by 8 bases and J by 0 bases, and 13 bases separated the two germline ends. Per germline, CDR1 GTSNPN and CDR2 SVGIG (reference sequence). The CDR3 bases are TGTGCCCGCTCAGTTCTCATGAACACTGAAGCTTTCTTT. This codes for CARSVLMNTEAFF.

The chain joins TRBV30 to TRBJ1-2; D call uncertain. The CDR3 length is 13 residues. Germline CDR1 and CDR2: GTSNPN and SVGIG (reference sequence). Trimming left V 0 bases short and J 4 bases short, with 9 bases between. The CDR3 bases are TGTGCCTGGAGTGTAACCCACTCCTATGGCTACACCTTC. Translating it yields CAWSVTHSYGYTF.